This T cell receptor (beta chain) emerged from a study of cytomegalovirus exposure and HLA in healthy donors. 60 Vbeta and 13 Jbeta primers were used in PCR. Sequencing used immunoSEQ multiplex PCR; TCRdb keeps in-frame clones, though not all of them. The sample lists under 200,000 clones; approximately 12% were seen once. CDR1 and CDR2 (germline): LGHNA, YNFKEQ. The CDR3 is 17 residues long. The junction had 5 bases not matched to a gene; V was cut back by 0 bases and J by 2 bases. Sample: PBMCs. This receptor was obtained from a man aged 45-60 years in good health and CMV-seropositive. The rearrangement joins TRBV4-2 to TRBJ2-2; TRBD2 aligns across 8 bases. In nucleotides, the CDR3 is TGTGCCAGCAGCCAAGACGGCGGGGGGACCAACACCGGGGAGCTGTTTTTT. Residues: CASSQDGGGTNTGELFF.